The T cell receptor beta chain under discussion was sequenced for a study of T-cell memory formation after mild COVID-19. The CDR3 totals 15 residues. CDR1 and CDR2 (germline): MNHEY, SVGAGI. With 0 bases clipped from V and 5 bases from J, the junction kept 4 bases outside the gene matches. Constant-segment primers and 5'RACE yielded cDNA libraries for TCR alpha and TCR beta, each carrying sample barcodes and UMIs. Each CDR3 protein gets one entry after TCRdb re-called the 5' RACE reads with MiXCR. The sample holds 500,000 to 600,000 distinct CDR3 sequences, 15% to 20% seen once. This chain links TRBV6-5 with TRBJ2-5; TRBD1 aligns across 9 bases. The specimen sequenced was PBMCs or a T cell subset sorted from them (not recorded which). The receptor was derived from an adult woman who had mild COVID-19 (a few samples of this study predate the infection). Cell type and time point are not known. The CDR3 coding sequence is TGTGCCAGCAGTTACTCGAGGACAGGGGTGGAGACCCAGTACTTC. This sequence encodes CASSYSRTGVETQYF.